The 30 T cell receptor beta chains below all came from one sample that was sequenced in a study of cytomegalovirus exposure and HLA in healthy donors. Here immunoSEQ multiplex PCR was the method, and the copy in TCRdb shows in-frame clones only, minus some. The table records fewer than 200,000 clones, about 85% of them present only once. Material: PBMCs. These receptors were taken from a man between 18 and 29 years old in good health and CMV-seropositive.

This chain uses TRBV5-1 with TRBJ1-1, with D maybe TRBD1 (5 bases). This CDR3 contains 14 residues. Trimming removed 9 bases from V and 1 base from J, with 16 bases in between. CDR1 SGHRS and CDR2 YFSETQ come from the germline V gene. Written as DNA, the CDR3 is TGCGCCACCTCCCGTGGGGGGAAGAACACTGAAGCTTTCTTT. Residues: CATSRGGKNTEAFF.

CDR3 protein: CASSGGSSHSGNTIYF. The CDR3 nucleotides read TGTGCCAGCAGCGGTGGGAGCTCCCACTCTGGAAACACCATATATTTT. V is TRBV11-3 and J is TRBJ1-3; no firm D call. CDR3 length equals 16 residues. The V and J ends lost 5 bases and 0 bases respectively, with 14 bases between them. Germline CDR1 and CDR2: SGHNT and YENEEA.

In nucleotides, the CDR3 is TGTGCCAGCGAACATAATGCGGACAGTTCCTACAATGAGCAGTTCTTC. It specifies CASEHNADSSYNEQFF. The V gene is TRBV11-2, the J gene TRBJ2-1, with D perhaps TRBD1 (6 bases). The CDR3 totals 16 residues. Deletions cut 8 bases from V and 1 base from J, with 18 bases between. Germline lookup yields CDR1 SGHAT and CDR2 FQNNGV.

The chain uses TRBV19 and TRBJ1-1; no firm D call. The CDR3 loop spans 15 amino acids. The germline V gene has CDR1 LNHDA and CDR2 SQIVND (reference sequence). V lost 4 bases and J 1 base, leaving 13 bases between the germline ends. This CDR3 reads CASSTRVGGNTEAFF. Written as DNA, the CDR3 is TGTGCCAGTAGTACCCGAGTGGGAGGGAACACTGAAGCTTTCTTT.

The rearrangement uses TRBV19 and TRBJ1-5; D may be TRBD1 (6 bases). Trimming pared 6 bases from V and 5 bases from J, leaving 20 bases between. The CDR3 is 16 amino acids. Germline CDR1 and CDR2: LNHDA and SQIVND (reference sequence). CDR3 nucleotides: TGTGCCAGTAGCAGTATAAACAGGGATATACATCAGCCCCAGCATTTT. Encoded protein: CASSSINRDIHQPQHF. The whole variable domain, filled in from reference TRBV19 and TRBJ1-5, reads DGGITQSPKYLFRKEGQNVTLSCEQNLNHDAMYWYRQDPGQGLRLIYYSQIVNDFQKGDIAEGYSVSREKKESFPLTVTSAQKNPTAFYLCASSSINRDIHQPQHFGDGTRLSIL.

This clone came up once. The V call is TRBV11-3, the J call TRBJ1-1, with D unresolved. The CDR3 loop spans 14 amino acids. Per the germline V gene, CDR1 is SGHNT and CDR2 is YENEEA. V was clipped by 5 bases and J by 0 bases, with 10 bases between them. The CDR3 DNA follows: TGTGCCAGCAGCAAAACCACTATGAACACTGAAGCTTTCTTT. This codes for CASSKTTMNTEAFF.

V gene TRBV9 combines with J gene TRBJ2-1, with TRBD2 identical over 10 bases. The junction had 11 bases not matched to a gene; V was cut back by 1 base and J by 10 bases. This CDR3 region has 16 residues. Germline CDR1 reads SGDLS; CDR2 reads YYNGEE. In nucleotides, the CDR3 is TGTGCCAGCAGCGTACTCCCCCTAGCGGGAGAGGAAGAGCAGTTCTTC. Amino acids: CASSVLPLAGEEEQFF.

The genes are TRBV6-1 and TRBJ2-7; D remains ambiguous. V dropped 1 base and J dropped 3 bases, with 7 bases sitting between them. The length of the CDR3 is 13 residues. Germline CDR1 MNHNS, CDR2 SASEGT. CDR3 protein: CASSEEAYYEQYF. In DNA form, the CDR3 reads TGTGCCAGCAGTGAAGAAGCCTACTACGAGCAGTACTTC.

This chain uses TRBV4-1 with TRBJ1-5; 7 bases map to TRBD1. The junction had 3 bases not matched to a gene; V was cut back by 4 bases and J by 0 bases. Germline lookup yields CDR1 MGHRA and CDR2 YSYEKL. This CDR3 is 15 amino acids long. CDR3 sequence (DNA): TGCGCCAGCAGCCCCAGGGGGATTAGCAATCAGCCCCAGCATTTT. It codes for CASSPRGISNQPQHF.

This chain connects TRBV4-1 to TRBJ2-5; 11 nucleotides line up with TRBD2. Germline assignment: CDR1 MGHRA and CDR2 YSYEKL. The length of the CDR3 is 15 residues. The trim removed 5 bases at V and 1 base at J, leaving 3 bases unmatched. This chain's CDR3 is CASSTGTSGQETQYF. Here the CDR3 DNA reads TGCGCCAGCAGCACAGGGACTAGCGGCCAAGAGACCCAGTACTTC.

This clone was seen only once. Other nucleotide sequences in the sample specify the same CDR3. The rearrangement joins TRBV19 to TRBJ1-5; 8 bases line up with TRBD1. CDR1 and CDR2 (germline): LNHDA, SQIVND (reference sequence). The CDR3 consists of 14 residues. The ends lost 2 bases at V and 7 bases at J; junction bases unmatched: 4. In DNA, the CDR3 is TGTGCCAGTAGTATACGACAGGGGAACCAGCCCCAGCATTTT. Amino acid sequence: CASSIRQGNQPQHF.

This chain uses TRBV29-1 with TRBJ2-5; D might be TRBD2 (6 bases). Germline V gene sequence: CDR1 SQVTM, CDR2 ANQGSEA. CDR3 length: 15 amino acids. Between the trimmed V and J ends, which lost 4 bases and 2 bases, there was a span of 17 bases. The CDR3 nucleotides read TGCAGCGTTGCCCAAAAGCTAGCGAAACAAGAGACCCAGTACTTC. Amino acid sequence: CSVAQKLAKQETQYF.

This clone showed up just a few times. The rearrangement joins TRBV2 to TRBJ1-6; D is unclear. CDR1 is SNHLY, CDR2 FYNNEI, per germline. This CDR3 spans 13 amino acids. V shed 3 bases and J shed 7 bases, with 7 bases lying between them. The CDR3 DNA sequence: TGTGCCAGCAGTGACAGATACAATTCACCCCTCCACTTT. Its protein is CASSDRYNSPLHF.

The chain uses TRBV28 and TRBJ2-1; D unclear. This CDR3 contains 14 residues. Deletions cut 2 bases from V and 2 bases from J, with 7 bases between. In germline, CDR1 is MDHEN, CDR2 SYDVKM. CDR3 region: CASSLAAAYNEQFF. Here the CDR3 DNA reads TGTGCCAGCAGTTTAGCCGCGGCCTACAATGAGCAGTTCTTC. Variable domain in full (rest from reference TRBV28 and TRBJ2-1): DVKVTQSSRYLVKRTGEKVFLECVQDMDHENMFWYRQDPGLGLRLIYFSYDVKMKEKGDIPEGYSVSREKKERFSLILESASTNQTSMYLCASSLAAAYNEQFFGPGTRLTVL.

The J gene is TRBJ1-1, the V gene TRBV2; D gene unclear. This CDR3 contains 13 residues. V was pared by 2 bases and J by 6 bases, with 10 bases between. Germline assignment: CDR1 SNHLY and CDR2 FYNNEI. DNA for the CDR3: TGTGCCAGCAGTGAACTTTCGGGAGCTGAAGCTTTCTTT. As protein: CASSELSGAEAFF.

The chain combines TRBV5-4 with TRBJ1-4; 9 bases line up with TRBD1. Germline-derived CDR1 and CDR2 are SGHNT and YYREEE (reference sequence). V was pared by 4 bases and J by 8 bases, with 3 bases of the junction left unmatched. This CDR3 comprises 13 residues. CDR3 nucleotides: TGTGCCAGCAGCAGACAGGGGGAAGAAAAACTGTTTTTT. This gives the protein CASSRQGEEKLFF.

The rearrangement links TRBV6-6 to TRBJ1-4, with 9 nucleotides matching TRBD1. The germline CDR1 and CDR2 sequences are MNHNY and SVGAGI (reference sequence). The junction had 5 bases not matched to a gene; V was cut back by 4 bases and J by 2 bases. The CDR3 runs 16 residues. The CDR3 coding sequence is TGTGCCAGCAGTTCCACAGGGGGCTGGACTAATGAAAAACTGTTTTTT. Its protein product is CASSSTGGWTNEKLFF.

In this sample, this clone turned up a few times. The chain combines TRBV7-9 with TRBJ1-2, with 10 nucleotides matching TRBD1. This CDR3 spans 15 amino acids. Germline V lookup: CDR1 SEHNR, CDR2 FQNEAQ (reference sequence). Germline trimming cut 5 bases from V and 5 bases from J; bases unmatched to any gene: 8. The CDR3 DNA follows: TGTGCCAGCAGCCCCAAAGGGACAGGGGAATATGGCTACACCTTC. It encodes CASSPKGTGEYGYTF.

The chain links TRBV4-2 to TRBJ2-3, with D uncertain. The length of the CDR3 is 15 residues. Trimming stripped 3 bases from V and 1 base from J, with 11 bases between. The germline CDR1 and CDR2 sequences are LGHNA and YNFKEQ. The CDR3 DNA reads TGTGCCAGCAGCCATGGTGACTCCGGCACAGATACGCAGTATTTT. As protein: CASSHGDSGTDTQYF.

The chain links TRBV5-8 to TRBJ1-1; 8 bases are shared with TRBD1. J lost 2 bases, V lost 4 bases, and 4 bases had no gene match. Germline V gene sequence: CDR1 SGHTS, CDR2 YDEGEE. The CDR3 totals 14 residues. CDR3 in amino acids: CASSLDRGNTEAFF. DNA for the CDR3: TGTGCCAGCAGCCTAGACAGGGGCAACACTGAAGCTTTCTTT.

The chain recombines TRBV29-1 with TRBJ1-2, with TRBD1 identical over 7 bases. The CDR3 spans 12 residues. Trimming took 6 bases from V and 13 from J; bases not matched to a gene: 14. CDR1 is SQVTM and CDR2 is ANQGSEA in the germline V gene. The CDR3 sequence: CSVEMTGYDGTF. In DNA, the CDR3 is TGCAGCGTGGAAATGACAGGGTACGATGGCACCTTC.

In this sample, this clone turned up a few times. The chain employs TRBV28 and TRBJ2-3, with D perhaps TRBD2 (5 bases). Per the germline V gene, CDR1 is MDHEN and CDR2 is SYDVKM. The CDR3 is 12 residues long. V lost 4 bases and J 11 bases, leaving 13 bases between the germline ends. CDR3 region: CASSSGREGQYF. DNA of the CDR3: TGTGCCAGCAGTTCCGGACGCGAGGGGCAGTATTTT.

J is TRBJ2-2 and V is TRBV28; D perhaps matches TRBD2 (6 bases). V shed 3 bases and J shed 4 bases, with 9 bases lying between them. The CDR3 runs to 14 residues. The germline V gene has CDR1 MDHEN and CDR2 SYDVKM. The CDR3: CASSLEGGTGELFF. In DNA, the CDR3 is TGTGCCAGCAGTTTGGAGGGAGGCACCGGGGAGCTGTTTTTT.

The rearrangement joins TRBV19 to TRBJ2-7; 7 bases line up with TRBD2. From germline, CDR1 is LNHDA and CDR2 SQIVND (reference sequence). V shed 1 base, J shed 3 bases, and the junction held 0 bases outside the gene matches. This CDR3 contains 13 residues. CDR3 residues: CASSIGEGYEQYF. CDR3 nucleotides: TGTGCCAGTAGTATAGGGGAGGGCTACGAGCAGTACTTC.

V usage is TRBV4-2 and J usage is TRBJ2-1, with D possibly being TRBD2 (6 bases). CDR3 length equals 16 residues. The V gene's germline CDR1 is LGHNA and CDR2 YNFKEQ. Trimming pared 0 bases from V and 4 bases from J, leaving 13 bases between. Written as DNA, the CDR3 is TGTGCCAGCAGCCAAGATCCGGGAGAGGGATACAATGAGCAGTTCTTC. Protein product: CASSQDPGEGYNEQFF.

The V and J genes are TRBV6-1 and TRBJ2-7; TRBD2 agrees at 8 bases. The CDR3 has 14 amino acids. Per the germline V gene, CDR1 is MNHNS and CDR2 is SASEGT. V shed 2 bases, J shed 3 bases, and the junction held 3 bases outside the gene matches. The CDR3 DNA reads TGTGCCAGCAGTGAAACTAGCGGTCTCTACGAGCAGTACTTC. Amino acid sequence: CASSETSGLYEQYF.

The V and J genes are TRBV5-1 and TRBJ2-7, with D possibly TRBD1 on 5 matching bases. V dropped 1 base and J dropped 5 bases, with 10 bases sitting between them. Germline V gene sequence: CDR1 SGHRS, CDR2 YFSETQ. This CDR3 comprises 13 residues. CDR3 residues: CASSLWQGDEQYF. CDR3 bases: TGCGCCAGCAGCTTGTGGCAGGGTGACGAGCAGTACTTC. The variable domain in full, with the rest retrieved from reference TRBV5-1 and TRBJ2-7, is KAGVTQTPRYLIKTRGQQVTLSCSPISGHRSVSWYQQTPGQGLQFLFEYFSETQRNKGNFPGRFSGRQFSNSRSEMNVSTLELGDSALYLCASSLWQGDEQYFGPGTRLTVT.

The chain recombines TRBV5-1 with TRBJ1-1; tentatively, D is TRBD1 (5 bases). The CDR3 length is 14 residues. In germline, CDR1 is SGHRS, CDR2 YFSETQ. The V gene lost 4 bases and the J gene lost 0 bases, with 10 bases spanning the gap. The CDR3, as DNA: TGCGCCAGCAGCAGCCCGGGGGTGAACACTGAAGCTTTCTTT. Amino acids: CASSSPGVNTEAFF.

The chain combines TRBV30 with TRBJ2-7; 9 positions match TRBD2. The CDR3 sequence is 13 residues long. CDR1 and CDR2 (germline): GTSNPN, SVGIG (reference sequence). Trimming removed 2 bases from V and 2 bases from J; junction bases left unmatched: 1. This CDR3 reads CAWSSSGTYEQYF. The CDR3 DNA reads TGTGCCTGGAGTTCTAGCGGGACCTACGAGCAGTACTTC.

The chain carries TRBV27 and TRBJ1-1; weak D call: TRBD1 (6 bases). Trimming left V 4 bases short and J 4 bases short, with 19 bases between. The CDR3 is 16 amino acids. Germline lookup yields CDR1 MNHEY and CDR2 SMNVEV (reference sequence). CDR3 DNA sequence: TGTGCCAGCAGTTCCCTACCGGGGGGCGAAATCACTGAAGCTTTCTTT. This sequence encodes CASSSLPGGEITEAFF.